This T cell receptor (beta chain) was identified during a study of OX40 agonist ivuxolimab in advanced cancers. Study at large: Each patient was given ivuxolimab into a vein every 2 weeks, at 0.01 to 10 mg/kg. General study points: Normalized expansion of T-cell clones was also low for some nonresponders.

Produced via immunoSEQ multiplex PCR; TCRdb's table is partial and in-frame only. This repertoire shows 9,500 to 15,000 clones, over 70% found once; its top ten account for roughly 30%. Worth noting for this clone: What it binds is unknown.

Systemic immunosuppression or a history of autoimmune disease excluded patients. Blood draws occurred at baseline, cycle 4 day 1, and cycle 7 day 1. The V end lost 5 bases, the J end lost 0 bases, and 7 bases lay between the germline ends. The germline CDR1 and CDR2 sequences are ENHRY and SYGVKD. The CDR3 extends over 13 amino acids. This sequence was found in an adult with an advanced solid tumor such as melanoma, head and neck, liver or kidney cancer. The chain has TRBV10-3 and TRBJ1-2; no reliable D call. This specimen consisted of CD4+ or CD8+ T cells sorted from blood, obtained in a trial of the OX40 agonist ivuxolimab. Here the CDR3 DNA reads TGTGCCATCAGTATAGCCTCTAACTATGGCTACACCTTC. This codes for CAISIASNYGYTF.